This T cell receptor beta chain was recovered during a study of shared clonotypes between healthy human individuals. The table came from immunoSEQ multiplex PCR; TCRdb's copy has only in-frame clones and leaves some out. The sample lists approximately 1.9 million clones, 93% seen once, with roughly 1.7% in the top ten. Naive-designated CD8 cells lacked CD45RO, were positively enriched for CCR7, and omitted terminally differentiated effector memory CD45RA+ cells. Trimming took off 5 bases at V and 2 bases at J, with 10 bases between the two ends. The germline V gene has CDR1 SQVTM and CDR2 ANQGSEA. The CDR3 spans 13 residues.

The sequence was obtained from a man between 18 and 35 years old in good health. Some clones in this sample may be carry-over from other donors' samples. Sequenced material: naive CD8+ T cells from PBMCs. This chain uses TRBV29-1 with TRBJ2-1; D gene ambiguous. The CDR3 DNA sequence: TGCAGCGTTCTCCCTCGGCCCTACAATGAGCAGTTCTTC. It yields the protein CSVLPRPYNEQFF.